The 25 T cell receptor beta chains below all came from one sample that was sequenced in a study of blood T cell repertoires in COVID-19. The repertoire was sequenced with immunoSEQ multiplex PCR; TCRdb's copy has only in-frame clones and lacks some. The table includes under 450,000 clones, just over 90% detected once. Material for sequencing was PBMCs or T cells enriched from blood (not recorded which). The receptors stem from a woman between 40 and 50 years old who had been exposed to COVID-19.

J is TRBJ1-1 and V is TRBV7-6; D gene uncertain. The CDR3 consists of 15 residues. The germline CDR1 and CDR2 sequences are SGHVS and FNYEAQ. V lost 1 base and J lost 1, with 10 bases in between. The CDR3: CASSLGARGNTEAFF. The CDR3 nucleotides are TGTGCCAGCAGCTTAGGGGCTCGGGGGAACACTGAAGCTTTCTTT.

The chain links TRBV19 to TRBJ1-3; 7 bases fit TRBD1. This CDR3 is 18 amino acids long. V gave up 4 bases and J gave up 0 bases; unmatched junction bases: 12. Germline CDR1 and CDR2: LNHDA and SQIVND (reference sequence). CDR3 amino acids: CASSNLRDSKSSGNTIYF. The CDR3 DNA follows: TGTGCCAGTAGTAACCTCCGGGACAGTAAAAGCTCTGGAAACACCATATATTTT.

The chain is built from TRBV6-1 and TRBJ1-4; TRBD1 agrees at 9 bases. Germline V gene lookup returns CDR1 MNHNS and CDR2 SASEGT. CDR3 length equals 15 residues. The junction had 4 bases not matched to a gene; V was cut back by 3 bases and J by 5 bases. In DNA, the CDR3 is TGTGCCAGCAGTGACCAGACAGGGGGGAATGAAAAACTGTTTTTT. Amino acid sequence: CASSDQTGGNEKLFF.

The chain couples TRBV10-3 to TRBJ1-2; the D is unclear. V was shortened by 0 bases and J by 6 bases, with 14 bases between the two germline ends. CDR1 ENHRY and CDR2 SYGVKD come from the germline V gene. The CDR3 extends over 15 amino acids. CDR3 in amino acids: CAISESLGPSDGYTF. The CDR3, as DNA: TGTGCCATCAGTGAGTCACTAGGGCCAAGCGATGGCTACACCTTC.

This clone was observed once. The V gene is TRBV7-4, the J gene TRBJ1-2; D is uncertain. Trimming took off 4 bases at V and 5 bases at J, with 14 bases between the two ends. Germline V CDR1 and CDR2: SGHVT, SQSDAQ. The CDR3 runs to 14 residues. In DNA, the CDR3 is TGTGCCAGCAGCTACCGGGGAAGAGGATATGGCTACACCTTC. Amino acid sequence: CASSYRGRGYGYTF.

This clone has a handful of counts. The V gene is TRBV5-1, the J gene TRBJ1-3; D unresolved. Trimming took off 4 bases at V and 2 bases at J, with 10 bases between the two ends. CDR1 is SGHRS and CDR2 is YFSETQ in the germline V gene. The CDR3 loop spans 14 amino acids. This CDR3 reads CASSPGAAGNTIYF. The CDR3 bases are TGCGCCAGCAGCCCGGGAGCCGCTGGAAACACCATATATTTT.

This clone is a singleton in its sample. J is TRBJ1-1 and V is TRBV4-3; D unresolved. Per germline, CDR1 LGHNA and CDR2 YSLEER. Trimming took off 4 bases at V and 1 base at J, with 13 bases between the two ends. The length of the CDR3 is 15 residues. The CDR3 spells CASSPQGGANTEAFF. DNA for the CDR3: TGCGCCAGCAGCCCCCAAGGAGGAGCGAACACTGAAGCTTTCTTT.

As DNA, the CDR3 is TGTGCCAGTAGTATCCCCGGAGTTGGGGCCAACGTCCTGACTTTC. This translates into CASSIPGVGANVLTF. The V gene is TRBV19, the J gene TRBJ2-6; D unresolved. This CDR3 is built from 15 residues. In germline, CDR1 is LNHDA, CDR2 SQIVND (reference sequence). Trimming removed 3 bases from V and 3 bases from J, with 9 bases in between. Based on the CDR3 plus reference TRBV19 and TRBJ2-6, the full variable domain is DGGITQSPKYLFRKEGQNVTLSCEQNLNHDAMYWYRQDPGQGLRLIYYSQIVNDFQKGDIAEGYSVSREKKESFPLTVTSAQKNPTAFYLCASSIPGVGANVLTFGAGSRLTVL.

This chain joins TRBV3-1 (or the pseudogene TRBV3-2) and TRBJ1-3; D gene ambiguous. The CDR3 runs to 15 residues. V was clipped by 4 bases and J by 0 bases, with 10 bases between them. Germline loops: CDR1 LGHDT, CDR2 YNNKEL (reference sequence). CDR3 sequence reads: CASSPPLSSGNTIYF. CDR3 in DNA: TGTGCCAGCAGCCCCCCCCTCTCCTCTGGAAACACCATATATTTT.

V is TRBV6-5 and J is TRBJ1-1, with D unresolved. Germline CDR1 is MNHEY and CDR2 is SVGAGI. V was cut by 7 bases and J by 4 bases, with 7 bases left in between. The CDR3 is 11 amino acids. The chain's CDR3 is CASKGVTEAFF. CDR3 bases: TGTGCCAGCAAGGGAGTCACTGAAGCTTTCTTT.

In this sample, this clone turned up once. The chain carries TRBV27 and TRBJ2-1; a weak D match, TRBD2 (6 bases). Germline V gene sequence: CDR1 MNHEY, CDR2 SMNVEV (reference sequence). CDR3 length: 14 residues. V was trimmed by 7 bases and J by 0 bases, leaving 10 bases between them. The CDR3 is CASTRRGSYNEQFF. CDR3 DNA: TGTGCCAGCACCCGGAGGGGCTCCTACAATGAGCAGTTCTTC.

The chain is built from TRBV12-5 and TRBJ2-5, with 10 bases that match TRBD1. V trimming: 9 bases; J trimming: 1 base; junction bases outside the gene matches: 5. The CDR3 has 14 amino acids. Germline loops: CDR1 LGHNT, CDR2 FRNRAP. In DNA form, the CDR3 reads TGTGCTAGCCGGGACAGGGGTGCCCAAGAGACCCAGTACTTC. Translated: CASRDRGAQETQYF.

The J gene is TRBJ2-7, the V gene TRBV30; possibly TRBD2 for D (5 bases). Germline V gives CDR1 GTSNPN, CDR2 SVGIG (reference sequence). The CDR3 loop spans 14 amino acids. V lost 0 bases and J lost 3, with 12 bases in between. CDR3 sequence (DNA): TGTGCCTGGAGTGTATCGGGCGGGTTCTACGAGCAGTACTTC. Translated, it gives CAWSVSGGFYEQYF.

This chain joins TRBV5-1 and TRBJ1-2; 8 bases match TRBD1. The germline gives CDR1 SGHRS, CDR2 YFSETQ. V dropped 4 bases and J dropped 2; count of bases not matched to a gene: 4. The CDR3 has 14 amino acids. The CDR3 DNA follows: TGCGCCAGCAGCAGCCGGACAGGGAACTATGGCTACACCTTC. It specifies CASSSRTGNYGYTF.

This chain joins TRBV30 and TRBJ1-5; the match to TRBD1 covers 8 bases. This CDR3 comprises 13 residues. Trimming at V came to 3 bases and at J to 6 bases, leaving 4 bases not matched to a gene. The germline V gene has CDR1 GTSNPN and CDR2 SVGIG (reference sequence). CDR3 bases: TGTGCCTGGAGGCAGGGGGCGGCTCAGCCCCAGCATTTT. This translates into CAWRQGAAQPQHF.

The V gene is TRBV30, the J gene TRBJ1-1; D is undetermined. The V end lost 0 bases, the J end lost 11 bases, and 10 bases lay between the germline ends. In germline, CDR1 is GTSNPN, CDR2 SVGIG (reference sequence). This CDR3 is 11 amino acids long. CDR3 sequence reads: CAWSVGEAAFF. The CDR3, as DNA: TGTGCCTGGAGTGTCGGAGAAGCGGCTTTCTTT.

The V and J genes are TRBV5-1 and TRBJ2-5; D is perhaps TRBD1 (6 bases). The CDR3 runs 14 residues. Germline-derived CDR1 and CDR2 are SGHRS and YFSETQ. The germline V and J ends were trimmed by 1 base and 1 base, with 8 bases remaining between them. The CDR3 loop reads CASSLRDTQETQYF. In DNA, the CDR3 is TGCGCCAGCAGCTTGCGGGACACCCAAGAGACCCAGTACTTC.

The chain links TRBV10-3 to TRBJ2-1; a weak D match, TRBD2 (6 bases). V was shortened by 2 bases and J by 6 bases, with 20 bases between the two germline ends. The CDR3 runs 17 residues. CDR1 is ENHRY, CDR2 SYGVKD, per germline. The CDR3 coding sequence is TGTGCCATCAGTGAGGGCGGGGTAAGGGTCAGTGGCAATGAGCAGTTCTTC. Amino acids: CAISEGGVRVSGNEQFF.

The V gene is TRBV11-3, the J gene TRBJ2-5; 9 bases line up with TRBD1. The germline V gene encodes CDR1 SGHNT and CDR2 YENEEA. Trimming removed 5 bases from V and 2 bases from J; junction bases left unmatched: 9. The CDR3 spans 16 residues. The CDR3: CASSPHFGTGQETQYF. CDR3 in DNA: TGTGCCAGCAGCCCTCATTTTGGGACAGGGCAAGAGACCCAGTACTTC.

This clone was seen once. The identical CDR3 is also encoded by other nucleotide sequences in the sample. The chain has TRBV18 and TRBJ2-5; D is unclear. CDR1 is KGHSH, CDR2 LQKENI, per germline. The CDR3 loop spans 13 amino acids. V lost 4 bases to trimming and J lost 1 base, with 7 bases between them. The DNA for the CDR3 is TGTGCCAGCTCACGCACTCTCCAAGAGACCCAGTACTTC. It translates to CASSRTLQETQYF.

J is TRBJ1-1 and V is TRBV24-1; possible D gene TRBD1, 5 bases. With 7 bases removed from V and 6 bases from J, the gap between germline ends came to 11 bases. The CDR3 consists of 12 residues. Germline V gene lookup returns CDR1 KGHDR and CDR2 SFDVKD. The CDR3 DNA sequence: TGTGCCACCAGATCTGGGGGGGCTGAAGCTTTCTTT. Its protein is CATRSGGAEAFF.

This chain uses TRBV19 with TRBJ1-1; TRBD1 matches at 8 bases. Per germline, CDR1 LNHDA and CDR2 SQIVND (reference sequence). This CDR3 contains 16 residues. After removal of 7 bases from V and 1 base from J, the junction contained 11 bases not matched to a gene. The CDR3 region has the DNA TGTGCCAGTAATCCCGGCGGGACAGGCTGGAACACTGAAGCTTTCTTT. Residues: CASNPGGTGWNTEAFF.

This chain connects TRBV20-1 to TRBJ2-3, with TRBD2 as a possible D gene (6 bases). Germline V gene lookup returns CDR1 DFQATT and CDR2 SNEGSKA (reference sequence). CDR3 length: 15 residues. V was shortened by 3 bases and J by 3 bases, with 16 bases between the two germline ends. The CDR3 protein is CSASYGGTGTDTQYF. CDR3 in DNA: TGCAGTGCTAGTTACGGCGGGACGGGGACAGATACGCAGTATTTT.

The rearrangement joins TRBV5-6 to TRBJ1-1, with TRBD1 matching over 9 bases. CDR1 SGHDT and CDR2 YYEEEE come from the germline V gene. The V gene end was trimmed by 4 bases and the J gene end by 12 bases; junction bases not matched to a gene: 7. CDR3 length equals 12 residues. CDR3 nucleotides: TGTGCCAGCAGCCTAGGGACAGGGTCGACTTTCTTT. It encodes CASSLGTGSTFF.

The gene calls are TRBV12-3 or TRBV12-4 and TRBJ2-7, with D unresolved. CDR3 length equals 13 residues. Trimming took off 1 base at V and 0 bases at J, with 4 bases between the two ends. CDR3 region: CASSLELSYEQYF. CDR3 in DNA: TGTGCCAGCAGTTTAGAGCTCTCCTACGAGCAGTACTTC.